The text below deals with one T cell receptor (beta chain). The data are from a study of PD-1 blockade in classical Hodgkin lymphoma. The V end was cut by 3 bases, the J end by 0 bases, with 11 bases between. The CDR3 runs 15 residues. Germline V lookup: CDR1 SNHLY, CDR2 FYNNEI. Repertoires were generated with immunoSEQ multiplex PCR, while TCRdb's copy carries only in-frame clones and drops some. In the table there are about 15,000 clones, almost 85% of which are singletons. Time point described: newly diagnosed, previously untreated cHL patient sample. The V gene is TRBV2, the J gene TRBJ1-2; D unresolved. The source material was peripheral blood mononuclear cells (PBMCs). This TCR came from a human donor with classical Hodgkin lymphoma. The chain's CDR3 is CASSEEKGANYGYTF. The CDR3 bases are TGTGCCAGCAGTGAGGAAAAGGGTGCTAACTATGGCTACACCTTC.